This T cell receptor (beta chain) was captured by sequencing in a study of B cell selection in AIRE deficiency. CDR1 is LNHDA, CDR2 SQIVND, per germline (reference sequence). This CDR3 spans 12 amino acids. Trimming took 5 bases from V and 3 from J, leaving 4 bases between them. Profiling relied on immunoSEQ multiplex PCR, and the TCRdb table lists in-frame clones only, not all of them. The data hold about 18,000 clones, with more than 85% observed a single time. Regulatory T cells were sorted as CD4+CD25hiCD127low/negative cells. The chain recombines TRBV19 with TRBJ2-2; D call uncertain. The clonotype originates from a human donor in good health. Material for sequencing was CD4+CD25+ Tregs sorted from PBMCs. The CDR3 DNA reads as TGTGCCAGTAGTGCCTACACCGGGGAGCTGTTTTTT. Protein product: CASSAYTGELFF.